This is a list of T cell receptor beta chains from one sample in a study of beta chain features in type 1 diabetes. Clones were sequenced by immunoSEQ multiplex PCR, and TCRdb holds only the in-frame ones, with some missing. The table has 300,000 to 350,000 clones, roughly 13% seen once. Material for sequencing was naive CD4+ T cells from blood. These TCRs come from a woman aged 18-29 years with type 1 diabetes. The CDR3 runs from the conserved cysteine through the conserved F or W.

TRBV2	CASSRDTVRGYTF
TRBV5-1	CASSLMTSNTEAFF
TRBV7-2	CASRRTSGTNEQFF
TRBV6-5	CASSYSPWEIYNEQFF
TRBV27	CASSPGGWQETQYF
TRBV5-1	CASSPSTGAEYEQYF
TRBV6-6	CASSSNGPYSNQPQHF
TRBV29-1	CSASGRALDTQYF
TRBV5-6	CASSRGGYEQFF
TRBV5-1	CASSLLAAYNEQFF
TRBV5-1	CASSSFGTSGRASYNEQFF
TRBV6-5	CASRTRGSADTQYF
TRBV5-6	CASSLAVLGKIPENQPQHF
TRBV7-2	CASSTASGGYNEQFF